The 17 T cell receptor beta chains presented below share a single source sample, sequenced in a study of blood T cell repertoires in COVID-19. Clones were read by immunoSEQ multiplex PCR, and TCRdb kept only the in-frame ones, dropping some. The sample holds 250,000 or so clones, around 81% seen once. Sequencing was carried out using PBMCs or T cells enriched from blood (not recorded which). The source is a man aged 50-59 years who had recovered from COVID-19.

The J gene is TRBJ2-2, the V gene TRBV4-2; 13 bases fit TRBD2. The CDR3 has 17 residues. The junction had 4 bases not matched to a gene; V was cut back by 1 base and J by 5 bases. Germline CDR1 LGHNA, CDR2 YNFKEQ. The CDR3 loop is CASSQVTSGGWTGELFF. CDR3 nucleotides: TGTGCCAGCAGCCAAGTGACTAGCGGGGGGTGGACCGGGGAGCTGTTTTTT.

The CDR3 is CASSTPGTGRYEQYF. DNA for the CDR3: TGTGCCAGCTCAACCCCCGGGACAGGGAGGTACGAGCAGTACTTC. The gene calls are TRBV19 and TRBJ2-7; 9 bases line up with TRBD1. Germline V gene lookup returns CDR1 LNHDA and CDR2 SQIVND (reference sequence). Unmatched junction bases numbered 13, after V lost 9 bases and J lost 4 bases. This CDR3 region has 15 residues.

This sequence joins TRBV6-1 and TRBJ1-6; the match to TRBD1 covers 9 bases. From germline, CDR1 is MNHNS and CDR2 SASEGT. Trimming cost V 3 bases and J 7 bases; bases outside gene matches: 7. This CDR3 spans 16 amino acids. This chain's CDR3 is CASSERLTGGNSPLHF. The CDR3 bases are TGTGCCAGCAGTGAGAGGTTGACAGGGGGGAATTCACCCCTCCACTTT.

V and J are TRBV27 and TRBJ2-7; 8 bases line up with TRBD2. The CDR3 has 18 residues. The trim removed 4 bases at V and 3 bases at J, leaving 17 bases unmatched. Germline V gene sequence: CDR1 MNHEY, CDR2 SMNVEV (reference sequence). The CDR3 DNA sequence: TGTGCCAGCAGTTCCGACTTGGCGGGGGGACCTCGAGGCTACGAGCAGTACTTC. This sequence encodes CASSSDLAGGPRGYEQYF.

The V and J genes are TRBV7-9 and TRBJ2-1; 9 nucleotides match TRBD2. There are 14 residues in the CDR3. Germline V gene data show CDR1 as SEHNR and CDR2 as FQNEAQ (reference sequence). V lost 7 bases, J lost 6 bases, and 7 bases stayed unmatched. CDR3 region: CASTLAGNLNEQFF. The CDR3 DNA follows: TGTGCCAGCACCCTAGCGGGAAATCTCAATGAGCAGTTCTTC.

The V gene is TRBV12-5, the J gene TRBJ1-2, with TRBD1 identical over 7 bases. J gave up 4 bases and V 6 bases, and 2 bases lay outside the gene matches. This CDR3 has 12 residues. CDR1 is LGHNT, CDR2 FRNRAP, per germline. The CDR3 protein is CASGGDSYGYTF. The CDR3 nucleotides are TGTGCTAGTGGAGGGGACAGCTATGGCTACACCTTC.

The chain links TRBV19 to TRBJ2-1; 8 bases are a match to TRBD2. Germline CDR1 and CDR2: LNHDA and SQIVND (reference sequence). There are 14 residues in the CDR3. V dropped 3 bases and J dropped 12; count of bases not matched to a gene: 10. CDR3 nucleotides: TGTGCCAGTAGTATTGGACTACCCGGGGGGGGGCAGTTCTTC. Translation: CASSIGLPGGGQFF.

Concerning this clone: Germline and junction disagree at one end, which may indicate a read error. In DNA form, the CDR3 reads TGTGCCAGCAGGGAGCGTTTTTTT. Translation: CASRERFF. The V call is TRBV2, the J call TRBJ1-1; no clear D gene. The CDR3 runs to 8 residues. Germline CDR1 is SNHLY and CDR2 is FYNNEI.

This clone occurred once. The rearrangement links TRBV27 to TRBJ1-1; 9 positions match TRBD1. The germline V gene encodes CDR1 MNHEY and CDR2 SMNVEV (reference sequence). V shed 1 base and J 7 bases; nucleotides not matched to a gene: 7. CDR3 length: 15 residues. The CDR3 nucleotides read TGTGCCAGCAGTTTATTACAGGGGGCGGGTGGTGAAGCTTTCTTT. Its protein is CASSLLQGAGGEAFF.

The gene calls are TRBV7-8 and TRBJ2-1; 8 positions agree with TRBD2. Germline values: CDR1 SGHVS, CDR2 FQNEAQ. J gave up 13 bases and V 10 bases, and 12 bases lay outside the gene matches. The CDR3 runs to 12 residues. The CDR3 sequence: CATSPVSGAQFF. The CDR3 DNA is TGTGCCACCTCCCCGGTTAGCGGGGCTCAGTTCTTC.

The rearrangement uses TRBV5-1 and TRBJ2-4, with a tentative D call TRBD2 (5 bases). Germline loops: CDR1 SGHRS, CDR2 YFSETQ. CDR3 length: 14 residues. V was trimmed by 6 bases and J by 0 bases, leaving 10 bases between them. CDR3 sequence reads: CASTPEGAKNIQYF. The DNA for the CDR3 is TGCGCCAGCACCCCAGAGGGAGCCAAAAACATTCAGTACTTC.

This clone was observed a few times. The chain is built from TRBV19 and TRBJ1-2; 8 nucleotides line up with TRBD1. The CDR3 has 13 residues. V shed 7 bases and J 8 bases; nucleotides not matched to a gene: 9. Germline assignment: CDR1 LNHDA and CDR2 SQIVND (reference sequence). Written as DNA, the CDR3 is TGTGCCAGTACGAGACAGGGGTACGGCGGCTACACCTTC. Encoded protein: CASTRQGYGGYTF.

The chain carries TRBV5-1 and TRBJ2-7, with TRBD2 as a possible D gene (6 bases). V was trimmed by 0 bases and J by 1 base, leaving 14 bases between them. The CDR3 sequence is 16 residues long. Germline assignment: CDR1 SGHRS and CDR2 YFSETQ. The CDR3 DNA sequence: TGCGCCAGCAGCTTGGGCGCGGGGTCAAGATCCTACGAGCAGTACTTC. This translates into CASSLGAGSRSYEQYF. The entire variable domain, with the rest obtained from reference TRBV5-1 and TRBJ2-7, is as follows: KAGVTQTPRYLIKTRGQQVTLSCSPISGHRSVSWYQQTPGQGLQFLFEYFSETQRNKGNFPGRFSGRQFSNSRSEMNVSTLELGDSALYLCASSLGAGSRSYEQYFGPGTRLTVT.

The chain couples TRBV2 to TRBJ1-2, with 7 bases identical to TRBD1. This CDR3 has 15 residues. The J segment lost 4 bases and the V segment lost 4 bases, leaving 9 bases of the junction unmatched. Looked up from germline, CDR1 is SNHLY and CDR2 is FYNNEI. CDR3 nucleotides: TGTGCCAGCAGTGGGGGACAGAGGAACGGCTATGGCTACACCTTC. Amino acid sequence: CASSGGQRNGYGYTF. Together with reference TRBV2 and TRBJ1-2, the CDR3 gives the full variable domain: EPEVTQTPSHQVTQMGQEVILRCVPISNHLYFYWYRQILGQKVEFLVSFYNNEISEKSEIFDDQFSVERPDGSNFTLKIRSTKLEDSAMYFCASSGGQRNGYGYTFGSGTRLTVV.

This chain links TRBV11-3 with TRBJ2-3; 13 bases are shared with TRBD2. The trim removed 5 bases at V and 4 bases at J, leaving 6 bases unmatched. Germline V CDR1 and CDR2: SGHNT, YENEEA. The CDR3 covers 16 residues. The CDR3 region has the DNA TGTGCCAGCAGCCCCGGGACTAGCGGGGCCCCAGATACGCAGTATTTT. Amino acid sequence: CASSPGTSGAPDTQYF.

With regard to this clone: The junction departs from the called germline gene at one end, perhaps through a read error. The chain joins TRBV28 to TRBJ2-4; tentatively, D is TRBD1 (6 bases). Germline V gives CDR1 MDHEN, CDR2 SYDVKM. The CDR3 totals 12 residues. The CDR3 spells CASRQQGRLQYF. The CDR3 coding sequence is TGTGCCAGCAGGCAACAGGGTCGCCTTCAATACTTC.

The chain uses TRBV6-6 and TRBJ2-3; D gene ambiguous. With 6 bases removed from V and 3 bases from J, the gap between germline ends came to 4 bases. Per the germline V gene, CDR1 is MNHNY and CDR2 is SVGAGI (reference sequence). The CDR3 covers 11 residues. The CDR3 DNA sequence: TGTGCCAGCAGGTCAACAGATACGCAGTATTTT. This translates into CASRSTDTQYF.